These 9 T cell receptor beta chains share one sample of origin, sequenced in a study of cytomegalovirus exposure and HLA in healthy donors. This PCR relied on a set of 60 Vbeta primers and 13 Jbeta primers. Sequencing used immunoSEQ multiplex PCR; TCRdb keeps in-frame clones, though not all of them. The sample records approximately 100,000 clones, around 80% being singletons. Input material: PBMCs. Receptors were obtained from a female donor in good health and CMV-seropositive.

This clone appeared a single time. This chain links TRBV5-8 with TRBJ1-3; D gene ambiguous. CDR3 length: 14 amino acids. Germline CDR1 SGHTS, CDR2 YDEGEE. V was pared by 4 bases and J by 0 bases, with 8 bases between. The CDR3: CASSGGYSGNTIYF. The CDR3 coding sequence is TGTGCCAGCAGCGGCGGGTACTCTGGAAACACCATATATTTT.

This clone was counted a single time. The DNA of the CDR3 is TGCGCCAGCAGCTTGAGGGGGGGCCCGGTAGAGACCCAGTACTTC. This gives the protein CASSLRGGPVETQYF. The rearrangement links TRBV5-1 to TRBJ2-5; D might be TRBD2 (7 bases). Trimming left V 1 base short and J 4 bases short, with 14 bases between. The CDR3 is 15 amino acids. Germline V lookup: CDR1 SGHRS, CDR2 YFSETQ. The full variable domain, its missing parts supplied by reference TRBV5-1 and TRBJ2-5, is KAGVTQTPRYLIKTRGQQVTLSCSPISGHRSVSWYQQTPGQGLQFLFEYFSETQRNKGNFPGRFSGRQFSNSRSEMNVSTLELGDSALYLCASSLRGGPVETQYFGPGTRLLVL.

The gene calls are TRBV28 and TRBJ1-2; the match to TRBD1 covers 7 bases. The CDR3 consists of 16 residues. From germline, CDR1 is MDHEN and CDR2 SYDVKM. The V and J ends lost 5 bases and 4 bases, in that order; junction bases with no gene match: 13. CDR3 bases: TGTGCCAGCAGTACCCCCTGGACAGGAGCCTTCTATGGCTACACCTTC. Protein sequence: CASSTPWTGAFYGYTF.

This clone was seen just once. V gene TRBV28 combines with J gene TRBJ2-7; 9 positions match TRBD1. The CDR3 is 13 residues long. Germline V lookup: CDR1 MDHEN, CDR2 SYDVKM. The V segment lost 8 bases and the J segment 7 bases; nucleotides outside the gene matches: 9. The CDR3 region is CASQGQGFGEQYF. The CDR3 coding sequence is TGTGCCAGCCAGGGACAGGGCTTTGGGGAGCAGTACTTC.

The chain carries TRBV6-6 and TRBJ1-1; 7 nucleotides line up with TRBD1. With V trimmed by 6 bases and J by 0 bases, 10 bases remained unmatched. The germline V gene encodes CDR1 MNHNY and CDR2 SVGAGI (reference sequence). This CDR3 has 16 amino acids. The CDR3 protein is CASRTNRGRMNTEAFF. The CDR3 DNA reads as TGTGCCAGCAGAACGAACAGGGGTCGCATGAACACTGAAGCTTTCTTT.

A few counts support this clone. The rearrangement links TRBV28 to TRBJ2-3, with D perhaps matching TRBD1 (5 bases). Germline lookup yields CDR1 MDHEN and CDR2 SYDVKM. The CDR3 has 12 amino acids. V was cut by 6 bases and J by 10 bases, with 14 bases left in between. The CDR3 bases are TGTGCCAGCAGAAGGGGTGGAGAGCCGCAGTATTTT. Amino acids: CASRRGGEPQYF.

The J gene is TRBJ1-1, the V gene TRBV13, with D possibly being TRBD1 (5 bases). Trimming cost V 5 bases and J 0 bases, with 10 bases left between them. The germline CDR1 and CDR2 sequences are PRHDT and FYEKMQ (reference sequence). This CDR3 has 14 amino acids. The CDR3 DNA follows: TGTGCCAGCAGCCAGGGAATCATGAACACTGAAGCTTTCTTT. Translation: CASSQGIMNTEAFF. Full variable domain (missing parts from reference TRBV13 and TRBJ1-1): AAGVIQSPRHLIKEKRETATLKCYPIPRHDTVYWYQQGPGQDPQFLISFYEKMQSDKGSIPDRFSAQQFSDYHSELNMSSLELGDSALYFCASSQGIMNTEAFFGQGTRLTVV.

The chain has TRBV30 and TRBJ2-2, with 9 bases fitting TRBD2. Germline trimming cut 1 base from V and 6 bases from J; bases unmatched to any gene: 12. The CDR3 loop spans 17 amino acids. Germline V CDR1 and CDR2: GTSNPN, SVGIG (reference sequence). CDR3 residues: CAWSGRWGTSRAGELFF. CDR3 sequence (DNA): TGTGCCTGGAGTGGCCGGTGGGGGACTAGCCGGGCCGGGGAGCTGTTTTTT. Drawing the rest from reference TRBV30 and TRBJ2-2, the complete variable domain is SQTIHQWPATLVQPVGSPLSLECTVEGTSNPNLYWYRQAAGRGLQLLFYSVGIGQISSEVPQNLSASRPQDRQFILSSKKLLLSDSGFYLCAWSGRWGTSRAGELFFGEGSRLTVL.

The J gene is TRBJ2-5, the V gene TRBV19; tentative D call: TRBD2 (6 bases). CDR3 length: 13 residues. The germline gives CDR1 LNHDA, CDR2 SQIVND (reference sequence). V was pared by 6 bases and J by 5 bases, with 13 bases between. The CDR3 sequence: CASSWGGWETQYF. CDR3 coding DNA: TGTGCCAGTAGCTGGGGAGGTTGGGAGACCCAGTACTTC.